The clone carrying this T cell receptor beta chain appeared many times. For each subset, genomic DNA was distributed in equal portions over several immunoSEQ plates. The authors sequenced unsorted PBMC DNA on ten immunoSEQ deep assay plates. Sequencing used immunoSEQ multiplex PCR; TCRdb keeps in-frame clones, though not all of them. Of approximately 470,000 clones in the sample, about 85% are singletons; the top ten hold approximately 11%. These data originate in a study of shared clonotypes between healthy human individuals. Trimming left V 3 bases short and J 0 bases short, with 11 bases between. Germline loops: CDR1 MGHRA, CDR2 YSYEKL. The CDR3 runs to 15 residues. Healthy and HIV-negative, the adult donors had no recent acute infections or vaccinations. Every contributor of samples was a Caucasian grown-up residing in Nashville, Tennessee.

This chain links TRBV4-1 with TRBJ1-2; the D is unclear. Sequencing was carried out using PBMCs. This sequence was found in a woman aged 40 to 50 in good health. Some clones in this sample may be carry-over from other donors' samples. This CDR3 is CASSQAVDANYGYTF. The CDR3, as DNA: TGCGCCAGCAGCCAGGCCGTCGATGCTAACTATGGCTACACCTTC.